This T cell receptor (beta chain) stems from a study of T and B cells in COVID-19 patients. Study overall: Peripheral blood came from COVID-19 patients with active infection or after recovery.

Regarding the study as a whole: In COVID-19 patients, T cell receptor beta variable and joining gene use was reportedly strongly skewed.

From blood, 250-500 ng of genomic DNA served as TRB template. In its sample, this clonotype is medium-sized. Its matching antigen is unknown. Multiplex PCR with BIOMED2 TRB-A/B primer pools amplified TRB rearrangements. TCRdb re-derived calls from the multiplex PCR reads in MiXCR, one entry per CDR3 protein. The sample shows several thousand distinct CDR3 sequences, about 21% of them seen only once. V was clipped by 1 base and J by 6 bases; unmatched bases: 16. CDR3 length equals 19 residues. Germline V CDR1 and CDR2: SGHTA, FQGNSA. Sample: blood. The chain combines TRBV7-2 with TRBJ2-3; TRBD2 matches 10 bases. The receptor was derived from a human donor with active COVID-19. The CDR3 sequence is CASSLVWVLLAGDSDTQYF. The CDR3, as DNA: TGTGCCAGCAGCTTAGTTTGGGTGCTTCTAGCGGGAGATTCCGATACGCAGTATTTT. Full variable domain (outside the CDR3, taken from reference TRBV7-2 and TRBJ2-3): GAGVSQSPSNKVTEKGKDVELRCDPISGHTALYWYRQSLGQGLEFLIYFQGNSAPDKSGLPSDRFSAERTGGSVSTLTIQRTQQEDSAVYLCASSLVWVLLAGDSDTQYFGPGTRLTVL.